These T cell receptor beta chains were read from a single sample in a study of blood T cell repertoires in COVID-19. Data came from immunoSEQ multiplex PCR; TCRdb stores just in-frame clones and leaves some out. In the table there are about 52,000 clones, around 83% of which are singletons. The sample was peripheral blood. The receptors originated from a human donor in a cohort sampled during active COVID-19. Each CDR3 is given with its conserved first and last residue. D genes are given only for firm matches. Not all rows give a size; the values are once, few, many and, for expanded clones, a class.

CDR3	DNA	J	D	size	V
CASDNGGGGQPQHF	TGTGCCAGCGATAACGGGGGGGGTGGTCAGCCCCAGCATTTT	TRBJ1-5	-	-	TRBV3-1/TRBV3-2
CASSMVGHEQYF	TGCGCCAGCAGCATGGTGGGCCACGAGCAGTACTTC	TRBJ2-7	-	-	TRBV5-1
CASGPGTGTLEQYF	TGTGCCAGCGGCCCCGGGACAGGGACCCTCGAGCAGTACTTC	TRBJ2-7	TRBD1	-	TRBV6-1
CASSKTVNTEAFF	TGTGCCAGCTCCAAGACAGTGAACACTGAAGCTTTCTTT	TRBJ1-1	-	-	TRBV11-2
CASSWGQSATEAFF	TGTGCCAGCAGCTGGGGACAGAGTGCCACTGAAGCTTTCTTT	TRBJ1-1	TRBD1	-	TRBV5-5
CASSVGGTETYEQYF	TGTGCCAGCAGCGTAGGAGGGACAGAGACCTACGAGCAGTACTTC	TRBJ2-7	TRBD1	-	TRBV9
CASSFGVQETQYF	TGCGCCAGCAGCTTTGGAGTACAAGAGACCCAGTACTTC	TRBJ2-5	-	-	TRBV5-1
CASSSPNGAWGYTF	TGTGCCAGCAGCTCACCTAATGGGGCGTGGGGCTACACCTTC	TRBJ1-2	-	-	TRBV28
CASSRANRDEQYF	TGTGCCAGCAGCCGGGCAAACAGGGACGAGCAGTACTTC	TRBJ2-7	-	few	TRBV5-6
CASSRTGSSYNEQFF	TGTGCCAGCAGTAGAACAGGGAGCTCCTACAATGAGCAGTTCTTC	TRBJ2-1	-	-	TRBV2
CASNFYSGTYNEQFF	TGTGCCAGCAACTTTTATAGCGGGACCTACAATGAGCAGTTCTTC	TRBJ2-1	TRBD2	-	TRBV5-6
CASSMGQGRSPLHF	TGTGCCAGCAGTATGGGACAGGGCAGGTCACCCCTCCACTTT	TRBJ1-6	TRBD1	-	TRBV25-1
CAEGGEKLFF	TGTGCCGAGGGAGGGGAAAAACTGTTTTTT	TRBJ1-4	-	-	TRBV2
CASSLGDRLNEKLFF	TGCGCCAGCAGCTTAGGAGACAGGCTTAATGAAAAACTGTTTTTT	TRBJ1-4	-	-	TRBV5-1
CASISGGAGNTIYF	TGTGCCAGCATCTCGGGGGGCGCGGGAAACACCATATATTTT	TRBJ1-3	-	-	TRBV2